This paragraph reports one TCR beta chain. The source of the sample is a study of cytomegalovirus exposure and HLA in healthy donors. Germline CDR1 and CDR2: SGHNT and YENEEA. CDR3 length: 15 residues. The V gene lost 5 bases and the J gene lost 2 bases, with 14 bases spanning the gap. The PCR ran on 60 Vbeta and 13 Jbeta primers. Clones were read by immunoSEQ multiplex PCR, and TCRdb kept only the in-frame ones, dropping some. The sample holds under 150,000 clones, over 75% seen once. This receptor was identified in a male donor in good health and CMV-seronegative. The sequenced material came from PBMCs. This chain links TRBV11-3 with TRBJ2-3; maybe TRBD1 (6 bases). CDR3 region: CASSTGTRYTDTQYF. The CDR3 nucleotides read TGTGCCAGCAGCACCGGGACACGATACACAGATACGCAGTATTTT.